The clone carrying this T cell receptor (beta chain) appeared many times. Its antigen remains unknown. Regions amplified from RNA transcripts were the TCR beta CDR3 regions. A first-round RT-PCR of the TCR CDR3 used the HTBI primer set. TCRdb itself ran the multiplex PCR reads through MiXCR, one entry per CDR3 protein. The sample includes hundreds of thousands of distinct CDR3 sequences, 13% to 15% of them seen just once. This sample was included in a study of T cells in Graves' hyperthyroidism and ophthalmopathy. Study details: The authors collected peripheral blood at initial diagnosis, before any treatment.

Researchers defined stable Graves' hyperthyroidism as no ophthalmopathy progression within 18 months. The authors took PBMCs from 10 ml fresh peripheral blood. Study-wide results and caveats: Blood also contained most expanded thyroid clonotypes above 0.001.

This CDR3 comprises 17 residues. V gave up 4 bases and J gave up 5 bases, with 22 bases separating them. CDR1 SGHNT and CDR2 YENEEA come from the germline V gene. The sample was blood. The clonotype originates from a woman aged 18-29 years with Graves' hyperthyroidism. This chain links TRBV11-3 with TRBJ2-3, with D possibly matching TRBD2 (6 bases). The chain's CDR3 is CASSSETWRGLGDTQYF. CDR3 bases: TGTGCCAGCAGCTCCGAGACTTGGAGGGGATTGGGAGATACGCAGTATTTT. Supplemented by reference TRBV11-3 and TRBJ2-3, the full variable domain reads EAGVVQSPRYKIIEKKQPVAFWCNPISGHNTLYWYLQNLGQGPELLIRYENEEAVDDSQLPKDRFSAERLKGVDSTLKIQPAELGDSAVYLCASSSETWRGLGDTQYFGPGTRLTVL.